Below, 27 T cell receptor beta chains from the same sample are listed, as sequenced in a study of T-cell memory formation after mild COVID-19. Using its own MiXCR run on the 5' RACE reads, TCRdb lists one record per CDR3 protein. The table includes roughly 450,000 distinct CDR3 sequences, 15% to 20% detected once. Sequenced material: PBMCs or a T cell subset sorted from them (not recorded which). Receptors originate from a man between 18 and 35 years old who had mild COVID-19 (a few samples of this study predate the infection). Cell type and time point are not known.

This clonotype showed up just a few times. The chain combines TRBV4-2 with TRBJ2-7; D is perhaps TRBD1 or TRBD2 (5 bases each). Germline-derived CDR1 and CDR2 are LGHNA and YNFKEQ. The CDR3 is 14 amino acids. Deletions cut 5 bases from V and 6 bases from J, with 17 bases between. CDR3 DNA sequence: TGTGCCAGCAGCTCGGCAGGGACCGCGATCGAGCAGTACTTC. Protein sequence: CASSSAGTAIEQYF.

This sequence joins TRBV19 and TRBJ1-2; D call uncertain. The CDR3 runs 12 residues. Germline values: CDR1 LNHDA, CDR2 SQIVND (reference sequence). V shed 6 bases and J shed 7 bases, with 12 bases lying between them. CDR3 loop: CASSFQNSGYTF. The DNA of the CDR3 is TGTGCCAGTAGCTTTCAAAACAGTGGCTACACCTTC.

This chain connects TRBV5-1 to TRBJ1-2; TRBD1 matches 10 bases. The CDR3 extends over 15 amino acids. Losses at the gene ends were 0 bases for V and 4 bases for J; bases not matched to a gene: 3. The germline gives CDR1 SGHRS, CDR2 YFSETQ. The CDR3 sequence is CASSLATGGGYGYTF. The CDR3 coding sequence is TGCGCCAGCAGCTTGGCGACAGGGGGCGGCTATGGCTACACCTTC. Full variable domain (rest looked up from reference TRBV5-1 and TRBJ1-2): KAGVTQTPRYLIKTRGQQVTLSCSPISGHRSVSWYQQTPGQGLQFLFEYFSETQRNKGNFPGRFSGRQFSNSRSEMNVSTLELGDSALYLCASSLATGGGYGYTFGSGTRLTVV.

This clonotype has at least ten counts. This chain uses TRBV21-1 with TRBJ2-2. TRBV21-1 is shown as a pseudogene. This CDR3 is 14 amino acids long. The CDR3 loop is CASSKAVLTGELFF. The CDR3 DNA is TGTGCCAGCAGCAAAGCCGTTCTCACCGGGGAGCTGTTTTTT.

This clonotype was seen a few times. The CDR3 nucleotides are TGTGCCAGCAGTTACGACCGTCAGGGGACTGGGGCCAACGTCCTGACTTTC. Translated, it gives CASSYDRQGTGANVLTF. This chain joins TRBV6-2 or TRBV6-3 and TRBJ2-6; D might be TRBD1 (6 bases). The CDR3 has 17 amino acids. Trimming removed 2 bases at V and 2 bases at J, with 13 bases between. CDR1 and CDR2 (germline): MNHEY, SVGEGT.

Only a few counts were recorded for this clonotype. The J gene is TRBJ2-5, the V gene TRBV27, with 10 bases aligning to TRBD2. The CDR3 is 17 residues long. Germline V gives CDR1 MNHEY, CDR2 SMNVEV (reference sequence). V dropped 2 bases and J dropped 2; count of bases not matched to a gene: 8. The CDR3 loop is CASSLRASGGVQETQYF. The CDR3 nucleotides read TGTGCCAGCAGTTTAAGGGCTAGCGGGGGCGTTCAAGAGACCCAGTACTTC.

Only a few counts were recorded for this clonotype. The germline gene is not matched at one end of the junction; a read error may be the cause. The V gene is TRBV4-1, the J gene TRBJ2-2, with a tentative D call TRBD2 (5 bases). There are 15 residues in the CDR3. The germline V gene has CDR1 MGHRA and CDR2 YSYEKL. This chain's CDR3 is CASRQGGSPTGELFF. In DNA form, the CDR3 reads TGCGCCAGCAGACAAGGAGGCAGCCCTACCGGGGAGCTGTTTTTT.

This clonotype appeared a few times. This chain links TRBV7-2 with TRBJ2-3; TRBD2 aligns across 8 bases. Trimming at V came to 1 base and at J to 4 bases, leaving 10 bases not matched to a gene. The CDR3 runs to 17 residues. Germline CDR1 SGHTA, CDR2 FQGNSA. CDR3: CASSLDGGGRGADTQYF. CDR3 nucleotide sequence: TGTGCCAGCAGCTTAGACGGGGGGGGCCGAGGAGCAGATACGCAGTATTTT.

This clonotype was counted many times. The genes are TRBV6-2 or TRBV6-3 and TRBJ2-5; D is unclear. V dropped 5 bases and J dropped 1 base, with 5 bases sitting between them. CDR1 MNHEY and CDR2 SVGEGT come from the germline V gene. The CDR3 is 12 amino acids. DNA of the CDR3: TGTGCCAGCAGTCCAGGCCAAGAGACCCAGTACTTC. Its translation is CASSPGQETQYF.

The chain links TRBV7-3 to TRBJ1-1, with 10 bases that match TRBD1. The CDR3 totals 16 residues. After removal of 5 bases from V and 1 base from J, the junction contained 7 bases not matched to a gene. Looked up from germline, CDR1 is SGHTA and CDR2 is FQGTGA. The DNA of the CDR3 is TGTGCCAGCAGCCTGACAGGGGGCCAGGGGAACACTGAAGCTTTCTTT. Translated: CASSLTGGQGNTEAFF.

This clonotype has only one observation. V and J are TRBV7-9 and TRBJ2-7; weak D call: TRBD2 (7 bases). The CDR3 is 17 residues long. Trimming shortened V by 5 bases and J by 2 bases, and 22 bases separated the two germline ends. Germline CDR1 and CDR2: SEHNR and FQNEAQ (reference sequence). CDR3 in amino acids: CASSGGGGGQSTYEQYF. The CDR3 nucleotides read TGTGCCAGCAGCGGGGGGGGTGGCGGACAGAGCACCTACGAGCAGTACTTC.

The chain carries TRBV9 and TRBJ2-3; possibly TRBD1 or TRBD2 for D (5 bases each). The CDR3 totals 14 residues. CDR1 is SGDLS, CDR2 YYNGEE, per germline. V lost 6 bases to trimming and J lost 4 bases, with 15 bases between them. The CDR3 sequence is CASNPGTSADTQYF. In DNA form, the CDR3 reads TGTGCCAGCAATCCCGGGACCTCGGCAGATACGCAGTATTTT.

This clonotype was seen more than once but under ten times. The rearrangement links TRBV7-8 to TRBJ2-3; perhaps TRBD2 as D (5 bases). This CDR3 region has 14 residues. Deletions cut 4 bases from V and 1 base from J, with 9 bases between. Germline lookup yields CDR1 SGHVS and CDR2 FQNEAQ. The CDR3, as DNA: TGTGCCAGCAGCTCGGGGTGGGGCACAGATACGCAGTATTTT. Its translation is CASSSGWGTDTQYF.

The genes are TRBV12-3 or TRBV12-4 and TRBJ2-3, with 7 bases lining up with TRBD1. The J segment lost 0 bases and the V segment lost 5 bases, leaving 5 bases of the junction unmatched. The CDR3 loop spans 15 amino acids. The CDR3 coding sequence is TGTGCCAGCAGTGCATGGGACAGTAGCACAGATACGCAGTATTTT. This gives the protein CASSAWDSSTDTQYF.

This clonotype was counted only a few times. This rearrangement joins TRBV24-1 to TRBJ2-7, with D perhaps given as TRBD1 or TRBD2 (5 bases each). The CDR3 has 14 residues. Trimming removed 3 bases from V and 7 bases from J, with 15 bases in between. Per the germline V gene, CDR1 is KGHDR and CDR2 is SFDVKD. This CDR3 reads CATSDTGTLIEQYF. The CDR3 nucleotides read TGTGCCACCAGTGATACCGGGACCCTAATTGAGCAGTACTTC.

This clonotype was recorded a few times. The V gene is TRBV4-2, the J gene TRBJ2-3, with D perhaps TRBD2 (5 bases). The germline V gene has CDR1 LGHNA and CDR2 YNFKEQ. With 1 base removed from V and 0 bases from J, the gap between germline ends came to 5 bases. This CDR3 region has 14 residues. CDR3 amino acids: CASSQAGSTDTQYF. CDR3 sequence (DNA): TGTGCCAGCAGCCAAGCGGGGAGCACAGATACGCAGTATTTT.

The chain carries TRBV4-2 and TRBJ2-2; 12 nucleotides match TRBD2. This CDR3 comprises 17 residues. Per germline, CDR1 LGHNA and CDR2 YNFKEQ. Trimming at V came to 2 bases and at J to 6 bases, leaving 7 bases not matched to a gene. CDR3 bases: TGTGCCAGCAGCCAATTTAGTCCTAGCGGGGGGGCCGGGGAGCTGTTTTTT. Translated: CASSQFSPSGGAGELFF.

This clonotype was seen only a few times. This chain joins TRBV27 and TRBJ1-5; TRBD1 might be the D (6 bases). V was clipped by 2 bases and J by 4 bases, with 9 bases between them. This CDR3 has 14 amino acids. The V gene's germline CDR1 is MNHEY and CDR2 SMNVEV (reference sequence). The CDR3 DNA sequence: TGTGCCAGCAGTTTAAGGGGGACGAATCAGCCCCAGCATTTT. Its protein is CASSLRGTNQPQHF.

This clonotype was detected a few times. Sequence at one end of the junction differs from germline and may be a read error. This chain uses TRBV4-2 with TRBJ2-3; D is unclear. The CDR3 consists of 16 residues. Looked up from germline, CDR1 is LGHNA and CDR2 is YNFKEQ. The CDR3 is CASSHDLGPSTDTQYF. The CDR3 bases are TGCGCCAGCAGCCATGACCTTGGTCCTAGCACAGATACGCAGTATTTT.

This clonotype showed up just a few times. The chain couples TRBV24-1 to TRBJ2-1, with D perhaps TRBD2 (5 bases). The CDR3 extends over 17 amino acids. The V gene lost 2 bases and the J gene lost 10 bases, with 23 bases spanning the gap. Germline loops: CDR1 KGHDR, CDR2 SFDVKD. CDR3: CATSDSLTTYEGGEQFF. Written as DNA, the CDR3 is TGTGCCACCAGTGATTCCCTGACCACTTATGAGGGTGGGGAGCAGTTCTTC.

J is TRBJ2-5 and V is TRBV20-1; 8 nucleotides match TRBD2. The J segment lost 2 bases and the V segment lost 8 bases, leaving 7 bases of the junction unmatched. The length of the CDR3 is 13 residues. Germline V gene data show CDR1 as DFQATT and CDR2 as SNEGSKA (reference sequence). This CDR3 reads CSSPLADQETQYF. For the CDR3, the DNA is TGCAGTTCCCCACTAGCGGATCAAGAGACCCAGTACTTC.

This CDR3 reads CASSYNGDRGYSNQPQHF. The CDR3 DNA reads TGTGCCAGCAGTTACAACGGCGACAGGGGGTATAGCAATCAGCCCCAGCATTTT. V is TRBV6-2 or TRBV6-3 and J is TRBJ1-5; 9 bases are a match to TRBD1. The germline gives CDR1 MNHEY, CDR2 SVGEGT. V lost 2 bases and J lost 0; bases outside the gene matches: 8. The CDR3 length is 18 residues.

This chain connects TRBV4-1 to TRBJ1-5; D gene unclear. Trimming took 7 bases from V and 15 from J, leaving 25 bases between them. In germline, CDR1 is MGHRA, CDR2 YSYEKL. This CDR3 comprises 14 residues. CDR3 nucleotides: TGCGCCAGCACTCCATTCGCGGACGGTGTTGGTAGGCATTTT. Residues: CASTPFADGVGRHF.

This clonotype has just a few counts. This chain joins TRBV28 and TRBJ2-7; D gene ambiguous. The V end lost 6 bases, the J end lost 3 bases, and 9 bases lay between the germline ends. CDR3 size: 12 residues. Germline V lookup: CDR1 MDHEN, CDR2 SYDVKM. CDR3 region: CASSTQDYEQYV. For the CDR3, the DNA is TGTGCCAGCAGCACCCAGGACTACGAGCAGTACGTC.

This clonotype was seen only a few times. The rearrangement links TRBV21-1 to TRBJ2-7; the table assigns TRBD1, which was not confirmed against the DNA. TRBV21-1 counts as a pseudogene. The CDR3 is made up of 13 amino acids. In DNA, the CDR3 is TGTGCCACGAAGGGACAGAGCTCCTACGAGCAGTACGTC. This gives the protein CATKGQSSYEQYV.

The chain recombines TRBV4-3 with TRBJ1-1; D remains ambiguous. The V end was cut by 4 bases, the J end by 4 bases, with 13 bases between. CDR1 is LGHNA and CDR2 is YSLEER in the germline V gene. This CDR3 spans 14 amino acids. The CDR3: CASSRYTASTEAFF. As DNA, the CDR3 is TGCGCCAGCAGCCGATATACAGCGAGCACTGAAGCTTTCTTT.

This clonotype was picked up a small number of times. V gene TRBV14 combines with J gene TRBJ1-1; D is possibly TRBD1 (5 bases). Germline V gene lookup returns CDR1 SGHDN and CDR2 FVKESK. With 7 bases removed from V and 6 bases from J, the gap between germline ends came to 21 bases. This CDR3 contains 15 residues. DNA of the CDR3: TGTGCCAGCACCCCTCGGCGCTGGGGGGGACCTGAAGCTTTCTTT. Amino acids: CASTPRRWGGPEAFF.